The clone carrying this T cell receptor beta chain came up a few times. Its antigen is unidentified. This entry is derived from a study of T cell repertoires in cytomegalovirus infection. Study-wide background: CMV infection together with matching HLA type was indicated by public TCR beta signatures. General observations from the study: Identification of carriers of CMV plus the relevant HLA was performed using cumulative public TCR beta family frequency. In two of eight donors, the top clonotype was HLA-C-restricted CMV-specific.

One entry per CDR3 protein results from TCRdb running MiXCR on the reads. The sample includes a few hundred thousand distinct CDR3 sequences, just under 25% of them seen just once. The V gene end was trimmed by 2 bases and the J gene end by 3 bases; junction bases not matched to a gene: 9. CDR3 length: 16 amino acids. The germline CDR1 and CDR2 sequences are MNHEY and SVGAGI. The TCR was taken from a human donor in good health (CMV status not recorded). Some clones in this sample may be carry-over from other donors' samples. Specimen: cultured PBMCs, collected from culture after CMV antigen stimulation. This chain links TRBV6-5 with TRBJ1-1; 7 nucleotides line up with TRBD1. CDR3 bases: TGTGCCAGCAGTTACATACAAACAGGGGTACACACTGAAGCTTTCTTT. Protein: CASSYIQTGVHTEAFF.